Below are 29 T cell receptor beta chains sequenced from a single sample in a study of blood T cell repertoires in COVID-19. Assay used: immunoSEQ multiplex PCR; TCRdb lists only in-frame clones, some missing. The sample consists of 84,000 or so clones, approximately 80% of them appearing once. The sample was peripheral blood. The source is an elderly man with active or convalescent COVID-19.

V and J are TRBV5-7 and TRBJ2-1; 8 nucleotides align to TRBD2. TRBV5-7 is an ORF, with its function uncertain. J gave up 3 bases and V 4 bases, and 15 bases lay outside the gene matches. The CDR3 sequence is 18 residues long. Here the CDR3 reads CASSDTGGRAAGYNEQFF. DNA for the CDR3: TGTGCCAGCAGCGATACGGGAGGGCGAGCGGCCGGCTACAATGAGCAGTTCTTC.

J is TRBJ2-2 and V is TRBV19; 11 positions match TRBD2. The CDR3 has 16 residues. V trimming: 6 bases; J trimming: 2 bases; junction bases outside the gene matches: 5. Germline V gene lookup returns CDR1 LNHDA and CDR2 SQIVND (reference sequence). The CDR3 DNA reads as TGTGCCAGTAGCACTACTAGCGGGAGAAACACCGGGGAGCTGTTTTTT. Translation gives CASSTTSGRNTGELFF. Using reference TRBV19 and TRBJ2-2 for the parts outside the CDR3, the full variable domain is DGGITQSPKYLFRKEGQNVTLSCEQNLNHDAMYWYRQDPGQGLRLIYYSQIVNDFQKGDIAEGYSVSREKKESFPLTVTSAQKNPTAFYLCASSTTSGRNTGELFFGEGSRLTVL.

The rearrangement joins TRBV10-3 to TRBJ1-2, with a weak D call TRBD1 (6 bases). CDR1 is ENHRY, CDR2 SYGVKD, per germline. The CDR3 sequence is 13 residues long. V shed 11 bases and J shed 4 bases, with 17 bases lying between them. The CDR3 reads CALQADSFYGYTF. CDR3 bases: TGTGCCCTCCAGGCGGACAGTTTCTATGGCTACACCTTC.

This chain links TRBV30 with TRBJ2-3, with D possibly matching TRBD2 (6 bases). The CDR3 contains 15 residues. The ends were cut back, 2 bases at V and 2 bases at J, with 14 bases in the middle. Germline V gene lookup returns CDR1 GTSNPN and CDR2 SVGIG (reference sequence). The chain's CDR3 is CAWSPGGPLTDTQYF. Here the CDR3 DNA reads TGTGCCTGGAGTCCCGGGGGTCCCCTCACAGATACGCAGTATTTT.

The chain uses TRBV6-1 and TRBJ2-1, with no clear D. Looked up from germline, CDR1 is MNHNS and CDR2 is SASEGT. Trimming removed 2 bases from V and 6 bases from J, with 11 bases in between. This CDR3 region has 14 residues. The CDR3 region has the DNA TGTGCCAGCAGTGAACCTAGGTTCTCCAATGAGCAGTTCTTC. Translation gives CASSEPRFSNEQFF.

The rearrangement links TRBV24-1 to TRBJ2-2; TRBD1 might be the D (6 bases). CDR3 length equals 18 residues. Germline lookup yields CDR1 KGHDR and CDR2 SFDVKD. Trimming cost V 4 bases and J 0 bases, with 17 bases left between them. The CDR3 DNA follows: TGTGCCACCAGTGAAACTAATACAGGGTCGGCGAACACCGGGGAGCTGTTTTTT. Translated, it gives CATSETNTGSANTGELFF.

In its sample, this clone was seen once. The chain joins TRBV30 to TRBJ2-2; the D is unclear. The CDR3 has 13 residues. Germline values: CDR1 GTSNPN, CDR2 SVGIG (reference sequence). V was cut by 4 bases and J by 2 bases, with 8 bases left in between. The CDR3 region has the DNA TGTGCCTGGACCACAGTTAACACCGGGGAGCTGTTTTTT. Translated: CAWTTVNTGELFF.

This chain connects TRBV6-5 to TRBJ1-1, with D tentatively TRBD1 (5 bases). The germline V gene has CDR1 MNHEY and CDR2 SVGAGI. The V gene lost 3 bases and the J gene lost 3 bases, with 8 bases spanning the gap. The CDR3 totals 13 residues. In DNA, the CDR3 is TGTGCCAGCAGTTATTACAGGTACACTGAAGCTTTCTTT. It specifies CASSYYRYTEAFF.

Of note for this clone: The junction differs from germline at one of its ends, possibly a read error. This chain links TRBV11-1 with TRBJ2-1; tentative D call: TRBD2 (5 bases). The CDR3 loop spans 13 amino acids. CDR1 is SGHAT and CDR2 is FQDESV in the germline V gene (reference sequence). CDR3 sequence: CASSPGVQMSLLF. CDR3 coding DNA: TGTGCCAGCAGCCCCGGGGTCCAAATGAGTTTGCTCTTC.

The chain has TRBV24-1 and TRBJ2-4, with TRBD1 matching 9 bases. Trimming cost V 6 bases and J 8 bases; bases outside gene matches: 16. CDR1 is KGHDR and CDR2 is SFDVKD in the germline V gene. This CDR3 contains 17 residues. The CDR3 bases are TGTGCCACCAGTACCGGGACAGGGACTTCTCTGGGAGACATTCAGTACTTC. Its protein product is CATSTGTGTSLGDIQYF.

V gene TRBV6-4 combines with J gene TRBJ2-5; no firm D call. The CDR3 extends over 13 amino acids. Trimming removed 4 bases at V and 4 bases at J, with 10 bases between. The germline CDR1 and CDR2 sequences are MRHNA and SNTAGT. CDR3 sequence (DNA): TGTGCCAGCAGTGCTCGGGTTCGAGAGACCCAGTACTTC. Residues: CASSARVRETQYF.

The rearrangement joins TRBV28 to TRBJ1-3; D unresolved. The CDR3 sequence is 14 residues long. Deletions cut 5 bases from V and 0 bases from J, with 8 bases between. Germline CDR1 is MDHEN and CDR2 is SYDVKM. The CDR3 spells CASSPPRSGNTIYF. The CDR3, as DNA: TGTGCCAGCAGTCCCCCCCGCTCTGGAAACACCATATATTTT.

The V gene is TRBV5-1, the J gene TRBJ2-1, with D uncertain. V gave up 0 bases and J gave up 2 bases, with 6 bases separating them. The CDR3 covers 14 residues. Germline values: CDR1 SGHRS, CDR2 YFSETQ. The DNA for the CDR3 is TGCGCCAGCAGCTTGGAGAACACCTACAATGAGCAGTTCTTC. The encoded protein is CASSLENTYNEQFF.

The gene calls are TRBV7-9 and TRBJ2-5, with D tentatively TRBD2 (5 bases). Deletions cut 5 bases from V and 2 bases from J, with 9 bases between. Germline assignment: CDR1 SEHNR and CDR2 FQNEAQ (reference sequence). The CDR3 totals 13 residues. The CDR3 region is CASSALVQETQYF. In DNA form, the CDR3 reads TGTGCCAGCAGCGCACTAGTACAAGAGACCCAGTACTTC.

The CDR3 here is CSVGGGRRYNEQFF. The CDR3 region has the DNA TGCAGCGTTGGGGGAGGGAGGCGTTACAATGAGCAGTTCTTC. This chain joins TRBV29-1 and TRBJ2-1; 7 bases map to TRBD2. Germline CDR1 is SQVTM and CDR2 is ANQGSEA. Trimming removed 4 bases from V and 4 bases from J; junction bases left unmatched: 7. The CDR3 extends over 14 amino acids.

This clone appeared many times. V and J are TRBV5-6 and TRBJ1-2, with D tentatively TRBD1 (5 bases). The CDR3 loop spans 14 amino acids. The V gene lost 2 bases and the J gene lost 0 bases, with 8 bases spanning the gap. Germline V gene lookup returns CDR1 SGHDT and CDR2 YYEEEE. This chain's CDR3 is CASSLDRANYGYTF. Here the CDR3 DNA reads TGTGCCAGCAGCTTAGACAGAGCTAACTATGGCTACACCTTC.

The chain has TRBV5-1 and TRBJ2-1; tentatively, D is TRBD1 (5 bases). Deletions cut 0 bases from V and 1 base from J, with 5 bases between. Per the germline V gene, CDR1 is SGHRS and CDR2 is YFSETQ. The CDR3 loop spans 14 amino acids. The DNA for the CDR3 is TGCGCCAGCAGCTTGGGACAGTCCTACAATGAGCAGTTCTTC. This sequence encodes CASSLGQSYNEQFF.

The rearrangement uses TRBV2 and TRBJ1-2, with D possibly matching TRBD1 (5 bases). The CDR3 spans 14 residues. The V gene lost 1 base and the J gene lost 7 bases, with 13 bases spanning the gap. Per the germline V gene, CDR1 is SNHLY and CDR2 is FYNNEI. The CDR3 here is CASSEGQGSFGYTF. The CDR3 DNA reads as TGTGCCAGCAGTGAAGGGCAGGGTAGTTTTGGCTACACCTTC.

The chain is built from TRBV7-8 and TRBJ1-1, with D maybe TRBD1 (6 bases). The germline V gene encodes CDR1 SGHVS and CDR2 FQNEAQ. The CDR3 loop spans 17 amino acids. Trimming left V 5 bases short and J 1 base short, with 20 bases between. The chain's CDR3 is CASSVRGSGRGNTEAFF. For the CDR3, the DNA is TGTGCCAGCAGCGTAAGAGGGTCGGGCAGGGGGAACACTGAAGCTTTCTTT.

The rearrangement joins TRBV27 to TRBJ2-4; D gene ambiguous. This CDR3 is 14 amino acids long. Trimming pared 6 bases from V and 0 bases from J, leaving 9 bases between. Germline CDR1 MNHEY, CDR2 SMNVEV (reference sequence). The CDR3: CASRLTLAKNIQYF. CDR3 sequence (DNA): TGTGCCAGCAGATTGACACTAGCCAAAAACATTCAGTACTTC.

The CDR3 loop reads CSVVDSPNYGYTF. The CDR3 DNA sequence: TGCAGCGTTGTGGACAGCCCTAACTATGGCTACACCTTC. The V call is TRBV29-1, the J call TRBJ1-2; TRBD1 might be the D (6 bases). Germline lookup yields CDR1 SQVTM and CDR2 ANQGSEA. There are 13 residues in the CDR3. Trimming took 4 bases from V and 0 from J, leaving 9 bases between them.

The rearrangement uses TRBV10-3 and TRBJ2-3; perhaps TRBD2 as D (6 bases). Germline V CDR1 and CDR2: ENHRY, SYGVKD. The CDR3 is 14 residues long. Trimming pared 4 bases from V and 0 bases from J, leaving 8 bases between. In DNA, the CDR3 is TGTGCCATCAGTGCGGGAGCTAGCACAGATACGCAGTATTTT. This translates into CAISAGASTDTQYF.

The V and J genes are TRBV5-1 and TRBJ1-1, with D possibly TRBD1 on 5 matching bases. This CDR3 contains 13 residues. Germline V lookup: CDR1 SGHRS, CDR2 YFSETQ. V was trimmed by 4 bases and J by 5 bases, leaving 12 bases between them. The CDR3 DNA sequence: TGCGCCAGCAGCCTAACCCAGGGAACTGAAGCTTTCTTT. Amino acids: CASSLTQGTEAFF. Supplemented by reference TRBV5-1 and TRBJ1-1, the full variable domain reads KAGVTQTPRYLIKTRGQQVTLSCSPISGHRSVSWYQQTPGQGLQFLFEYFSETQRNKGNFPGRFSGRQFSNSRSEMNVSTLELGDSALYLCASSLTQGTEAFFGQGTRLTVV.

The V gene is TRBV20-1, the J gene TRBJ1-4; no clear D gene. CDR1 is DFQATT and CDR2 is SNEGSKA in the germline V gene (reference sequence). V was pared by 0 bases and J by 8 bases, with 4 bases between. The length of the CDR3 is 11 residues. CDR3 residues: CSARDMEKLFF. The CDR3 DNA reads TGCAGTGCTAGAGATATGGAAAAACTGTTTTTT.

The V call is TRBV28, the J call TRBJ1-5, with TRBD1 matching over 8 bases. The J segment lost 4 bases and the V segment lost 7 bases, leaving 6 bases of the junction unmatched. Germline values: CDR1 MDHEN, CDR2 SYDVKM. CDR3 length: 14 amino acids. The DNA of the CDR3 is TGTGCCAGCACCAGGACAGGGTCAAATCAGCCCCAGCATTTT. It specifies CASTRTGSNQPQHF.

The chain employs TRBV18 and TRBJ2-3, with D unresolved. This CDR3 spans 14 amino acids. The V gene's germline CDR1 is KGHSH and CDR2 LQKENI. V was shortened by 2 bases and J by 1 base, with 7 bases between the two germline ends. The CDR3 DNA reads as TGTGCCAGCTCACCAGTAACAGGCACAGATACGCAGTATTTT. It codes for CASSPVTGTDTQYF.

The chain combines TRBV9 with TRBJ2-5; TRBD1 matches 7 bases. The germline CDR1 and CDR2 sequences are SGDLS and YYNGEE. CDR3 size: 16 residues. V was clipped by 3 bases and J by 0 bases; unmatched bases: 8. The CDR3 spells CASSARGGQNQETQYF. CDR3 DNA: TGTGCCAGCAGCGCGAGAGGGGGACAGAACCAAGAGACCCAGTACTTC.

V is TRBV3-1 (or the pseudogene TRBV3-2) and J is TRBJ2-5; 8 nucleotides align to TRBD2. Looked up from germline, CDR1 is LGHDT and CDR2 is YNNKEL (reference sequence). This CDR3 contains 17 residues. V dropped 0 bases and J dropped 5; count of bases not matched to a gene: 11. The CDR3 is CASSQDLLAGARETQYF. CDR3 DNA sequence: TGTGCCAGCAGCCAAGATCTCCTAGCGGGTGCTCGGGAGACCCAGTACTTC.

V usage is TRBV6-4 and J usage is TRBJ1-2, with a tentative D call TRBD1 (6 bases). Germline values: CDR1 MRHNA, CDR2 SNTAGT. V was shortened by 3 bases and J by 2 bases, with 13 bases between the two germline ends. This CDR3 is 15 amino acids long. The CDR3 loop is CASSESDSLNYGYTF. The CDR3 DNA follows: TGTGCCAGCAGTGAATCGGACAGCCTGAACTATGGCTACACCTTC.